These 17 T cell receptor beta chains originate from one sample sequenced in a study of molecular identifiers for immune sequencing clone quantification. TCRdb recomputed calls from the PCR reads with MiXCR, one row per CDR3 protein. Here the sample spans some 320,000 distinct CDR3 sequences, 24% being singletons. What was sequenced was naive CD8+ T cells from blood, with Jurkat cell RNA spiked in. The sample's subset: FACS-sorted CD8+CD4-CCR7+CD45RA+ naive T cells. These receptors all stem from a human donor in good health. Some libraries in this study had Jurkat cell RNA spiked in.

About this clonotype: A read error may be the cause here, since a much bigger clone is one base away. The chain employs TRBV6-5 and TRBJ2-7, with D hard to call. CDR1 and CDR2 from the germline V gene are MNHEY and SVGAGI. The CDR3 has 16 residues. DNA for the CDR3: TGTGCCAGCAGCCAAGGTCCTCTACAAAGCTCCTACGAGCGGTACTTC. This encodes CASSQGPLQSSYERYF.

This clonotype showed up just once. A much larger clone lies one base from this, so it may be a read error. The DNA is left out, because the CDR3 cannot be placed on it with certainty; the CDR3 is given as TCRdb lists it. The chain links TRBV9 to TRBJ2-7; TRBD2 is the table's D call, not checked against the DNA. Per the germline V gene, CDR1 is SGDLS and CDR2 is YYNGEE. The CDR3 is 12 amino acids in total, end residues counted. CDR3 loop: CASSVASGNPYF.

This clonotype has a count of ten or more. This sequence joins TRBV6-9 and TRBJ1-1; no firm D call. The V end lost 8 bases, the J end lost 4 bases, and 14 bases lay between the germline ends. This CDR3 has 13 residues. Germline V gene data show CDR1 as MNHGY and CDR2 as SVAAGI. The CDR3 sequence: CASSVAEGTEAFF. In DNA form, the CDR3 reads TGTGCCAGCTCGGTGGCGGAGGGCACTGAAGCTTTCTTT.

The sample holds many counts of this clonotype. The gene calls are TRBV5-5 and TRBJ1-5, with D uncertain. This CDR3 region has 15 residues. In germline, CDR1 is SGHKS, CDR2 YYEKEE (reference sequence). V gave up 0 bases and J gave up 5 bases, with 12 bases separating them. The CDR3 DNA reads as TGTGCCAGCAGCTTGGGGGCCCCTTGGGATCAGCCCCAGCATTTT. Translated, it gives CASSLGAPWDQPQHF.

This clonotype turned up a few times. This may come from a read error, since a much larger clone is one base off. The conserved final phenylalanine or tryptophan is absent from the CDR3, which likely points to a read error. This rearrangement joins TRBV5-1 to TRBJ1-1, with D uncertain. The CDR3 is 14 residues long. The ends were cut back, 0 bases at V and 6 bases at J, with 12 bases in the middle. CDR1 is SGHRS and CDR2 is YFSETQ in the germline V gene. The CDR3 spells CASSLVGGLAEAFL. CDR3 DNA sequence: TGCGCCAGCAGCTTGGTCGGAGGGCTAGCTGAAGCTTTCCTT.

V usage is TRBV5-6 and J usage is TRBJ2-1; 10 nucleotides align to TRBD1. The CDR3 extends over 17 amino acids. Germline CDR1 reads SGHDT; CDR2 reads YYEEEE. V gave up 0 bases and J gave up 0 bases; unmatched junction bases: 3. The CDR3 is CASSLEGQGFSYNEQFF. The CDR3 bases are TGTGCCAGCAGCTTGGAGGGACAGGGGTTCTCCTACAATGAGCAGTTCTTC.

This clonotype was picked up a small number of times. This chain connects TRBV12-5 to TRBJ2-2, with D perhaps matching TRBD1 (9 bases). Germline V gene lookup returns CDR1 LGHNT and CDR2 FRNRAP. The CDR3 sequence is 16 residues long. Trimming took 6 bases from V and 4 from J, leaving 18 bases between them. CDR3 coding DNA: TGTGCTAGTGGCCCGGGGGGGACAGGGCCCACCGGGGAGCTGTTTTTT. This sequence encodes CASGPGGTGPTGELFF. Complete variable domain (other parts from reference TRBV12-5 and TRBJ2-2): DARVTQTPRHKVTEMGQEVTMRCQPILGHNTVFWYRQTMMQGLELLAYFRNRAPLDDSGMPKDRFSAEMPDATLATLKIQPSEPRDSAVYFCASGPGGTGPTGELFFGEGSRLTVL.

This clonotype was detected only a few times. The rearrangement joins TRBV10-1 to TRBJ2-7; D possibly corresponds to TRBD2 (5 bases). The CDR3 covers 12 residues. The ends were cut back, 8 bases at V and 2 bases at J, with 10 bases in the middle. Per the germline V gene, CDR1 is WNHNN and CDR2 is SYGVQD (reference sequence). The CDR3 protein is CASGETTYEQYF. The DNA of the CDR3 is TGCGCCAGCGGGGAGACCACCTACGAGCAGTACTTC.

This clonotype came up a few times. The chain recombines TRBV6-2 or TRBV6-3 with TRBJ2-1; D gene ambiguous. V lost 0 bases and J lost 4, with 4 bases in between. The CDR3 extends over 13 amino acids. The V gene's germline CDR1 is MNHEY and CDR2 SVGEGT. CDR3 DNA: TGTGCCAGCAGTTACTCAGGGTACAATGAGCAGTTCTTC. Protein: CASSYSGYNEQFF.

This clonotype was counted ten times or more. The V and J genes are TRBV6-5 and TRBJ1-1, with D uncertain. The CDR3 spans 13 residues. Germline-derived CDR1 and CDR2 are MNHEY and SVGAGI. Deletions cut 6 bases from V and 0 bases from J, with 8 bases between. The CDR3 spells CASRTGLNTEAFF. The CDR3 DNA reads as TGTGCCAGCAGGACGGGCCTGAACACTGAAGCTTTCTTT.

In its sample, this clonotype was seen a few times. The junction departs from germline at one end; a sequencing error may be responsible. V usage is TRBV6-2 or TRBV6-3 and J usage is TRBJ2-2; 8 bases fit TRBD1. CDR3 length equals 15 residues. CDR1 and CDR2 from the germline V gene are MNHEY and SVGEGT. The CDR3 region is CASSRAGGRTGELLF. CDR3 DNA: TGTGCCAGCTCTCGGGCAGGGGGCCGCACCGGGGAGCTGCTTTTT.

The V and J genes are TRBV19 and TRBJ2-3, with 9 bases aligning to TRBD1. Germline assignment: CDR1 LNHDA and CDR2 SQIVND (reference sequence). CDR3 size: 18 residues. With V trimmed by 3 bases and J by 4 bases, 14 bases remained unmatched. In nucleotides, the CDR3 is TGTGCCAGTAGTATCACCGGGACAGGGCGCGGACTGCCAGATACGCAGTATTTT. Protein sequence: CASSITGTGRGLPDTQYF.

This clonotype was seen more than once but under ten times. The rearrangement joins TRBV20-1 to TRBJ2-3; TRBD2 is a possible D gene (6 bases). This CDR3 has 17 amino acids. CDR1 DFQATT and CDR2 SNEGSKA come from the germline V gene (reference sequence). V was trimmed by 2 bases and J by 3 bases, leaving 21 bases between them. CDR3: CSARPIPLREKTDTQYF. The CDR3 coding sequence is TGCAGTGCTAGACCTATCCCTTTGCGGGAAAAAACAGATACGCAGTATTTT.

Remarks on this clonotype: A much more abundant neighbour one base away suggests this may be a read error. This rearrangement joins TRBV24-1 to TRBJ2-1; 8 positions agree with TRBD1. CDR1 is KGHDR and CDR2 is SFDVKD in the germline V gene. This CDR3 contains 15 residues. With V trimmed by 2 bases and J by 8 bases, 7 bases remained unmatched. In nucleotides, the CDR3 is TGTGCCACCAGTGATTCGTCGGACAGGGCGGATGAGCAGTTCTTC. Translating gives CATSDSSDRADEQFF.

The chain recombines TRBV30 with TRBJ2-7; 12 bases fit TRBD1. The trim removed 2 bases at V and 5 bases at J, leaving 4 bases unmatched. Germline lookup yields CDR1 GTSNPN and CDR2 SVGIG (reference sequence). The CDR3 is 14 amino acids. The CDR3 DNA reads TGTGCCTGGAGTAGGGGACAGGGGGCCCACGAGCAGTACTTC. It is translated as CAWSRGQGAHEQYF.

This clonotype was counted many times. This chain joins TRBV15 and TRBJ1-5; 9 bases agree with TRBD1. The CDR3 runs 16 residues. With V trimmed by 4 bases and J by 6 bases, 10 bases remained unmatched. Germline values: CDR1 LNHNV, CDR2 YYDKDF (reference sequence). The CDR3 region has the DNA TGTGCCACCAGCACCGGACAGGGGACCCTGGGTCAGCCCCAGCATTTT. Amino acids: CATSTGQGTLGQPQHF.

This clonotype was seen at least ten times. The chain links TRBV11-2 to TRBJ1-4; possibly TRBD1 for D (6 bases). The CDR3 spans 13 residues. Germline V CDR1 and CDR2: SGHAT, FQNNGV. V lost 1 base, J lost 11 bases, and 11 bases lay in between. The CDR3 reads CASSLAPQGKLFF. The CDR3 DNA is TGTGCCAGCAGCTTAGCCCCGCAGGGGAAACTGTTTTTT.